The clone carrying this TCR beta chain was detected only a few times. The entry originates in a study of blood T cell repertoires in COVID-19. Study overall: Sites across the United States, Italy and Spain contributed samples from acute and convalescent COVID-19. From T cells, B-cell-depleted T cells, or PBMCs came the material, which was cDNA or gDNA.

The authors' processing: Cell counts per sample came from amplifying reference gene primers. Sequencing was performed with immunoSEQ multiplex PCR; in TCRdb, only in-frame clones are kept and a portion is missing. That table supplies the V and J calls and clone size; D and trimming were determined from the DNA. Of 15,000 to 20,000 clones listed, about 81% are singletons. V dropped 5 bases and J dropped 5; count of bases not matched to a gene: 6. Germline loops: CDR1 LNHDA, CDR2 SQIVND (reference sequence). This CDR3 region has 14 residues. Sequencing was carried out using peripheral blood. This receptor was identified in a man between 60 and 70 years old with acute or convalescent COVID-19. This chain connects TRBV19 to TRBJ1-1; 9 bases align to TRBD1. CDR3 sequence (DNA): TGTGCCAGTAGTGCCGGGACAGGGTATACTGAAGCTTTCTTT. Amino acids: CASSAGTGYTEAFF.